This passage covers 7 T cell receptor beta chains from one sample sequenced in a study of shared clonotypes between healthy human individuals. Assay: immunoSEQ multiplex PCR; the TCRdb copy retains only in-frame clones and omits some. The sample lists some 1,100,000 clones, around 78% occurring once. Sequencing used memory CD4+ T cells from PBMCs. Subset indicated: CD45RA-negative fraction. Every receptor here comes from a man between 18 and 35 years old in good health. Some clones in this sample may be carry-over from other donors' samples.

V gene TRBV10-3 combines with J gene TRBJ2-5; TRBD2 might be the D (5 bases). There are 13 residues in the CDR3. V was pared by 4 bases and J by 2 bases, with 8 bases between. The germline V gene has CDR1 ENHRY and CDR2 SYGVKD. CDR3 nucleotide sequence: TGTGCCATCAGTGTCGAGCGGCAAGAGACCCAGTACTTC. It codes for CAISVERQETQYF.

In nucleotides, the CDR3 is TGTGCCAGCAGCACCTCAGGGGACGGCACAGATACGCAGTATTTT. This sequence encodes CASSTSGDGTDTQYF. The genes are TRBV5-8 and TRBJ2-3, with D possibly matching TRBD1 (6 bases). Trimming removed 4 bases at V and 1 base at J, with 13 bases between. Germline CDR1 and CDR2: SGHTS and YDEGEE. The CDR3 spans 15 residues.

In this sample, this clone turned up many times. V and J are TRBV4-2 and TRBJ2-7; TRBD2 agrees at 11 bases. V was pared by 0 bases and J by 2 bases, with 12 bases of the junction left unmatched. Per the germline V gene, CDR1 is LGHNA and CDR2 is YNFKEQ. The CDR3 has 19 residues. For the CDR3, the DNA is TGTGCCAGCAGCCAAGATCGGAATCTAGCGGGAGGTACCCCCTACGAGCAGTACTTC. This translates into CASSQDRNLAGGTPYEQYF.

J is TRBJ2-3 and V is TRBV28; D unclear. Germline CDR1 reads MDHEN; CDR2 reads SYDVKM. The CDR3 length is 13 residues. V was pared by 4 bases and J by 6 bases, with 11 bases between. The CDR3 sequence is CASSSPGADTQYF. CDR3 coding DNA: TGTGCCAGCAGTTCACCGGGCGCGGATACGCAGTATTTT.

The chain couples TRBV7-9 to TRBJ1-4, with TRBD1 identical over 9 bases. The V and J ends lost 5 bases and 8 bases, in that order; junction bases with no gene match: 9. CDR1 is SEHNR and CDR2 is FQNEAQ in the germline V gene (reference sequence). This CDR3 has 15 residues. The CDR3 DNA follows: TGTGCCAGCAGCCGAGAGGGACAGGGTAGCGAAAAACTGTTTTTT. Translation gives CASSREGQGSEKLFF.

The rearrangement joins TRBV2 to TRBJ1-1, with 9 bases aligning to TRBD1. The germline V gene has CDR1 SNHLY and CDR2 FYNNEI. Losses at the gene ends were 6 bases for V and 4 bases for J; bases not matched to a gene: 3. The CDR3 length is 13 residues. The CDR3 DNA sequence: TGTGCCAGCAGGGACAGGGGTATCACTGAAGCTTTCTTT. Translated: CASRDRGITEAFF. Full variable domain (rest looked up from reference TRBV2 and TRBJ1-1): EPEVTQTPSHQVTQMGQEVILRCVPISNHLYFYWYRQILGQKVEFLVSFYNNEISEKSEIFDDQFSVERPDGSNFTLKIRSTKLEDSAMYFCASRDRGITEAFFGQGTRLTVV.

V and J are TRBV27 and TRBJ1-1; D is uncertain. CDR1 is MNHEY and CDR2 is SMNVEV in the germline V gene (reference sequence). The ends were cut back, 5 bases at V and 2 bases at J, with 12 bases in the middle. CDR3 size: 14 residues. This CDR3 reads CASSRSQSNTEAFF. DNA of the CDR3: TGTGCCAGCAGTCGCTCACAGAGTAACACTGAAGCTTTCTTT.